Sequencing of this T cell receptor (beta chain) was carried out in a study of blood T cells in healthy people across ages. Study background: Through template switching, about one barcoded beta molecule was captured per two T cells, as measured in model experiments. General study findings and limits: Changes in expanded clonotypes were possibly confounded, as the CMV status of donors was unknown. Older age coincided with a roughly linear decline in TCR beta diversity per million T cells.

Peripheral blood, about 10 milliliters per donor, was collected. Alongside a J-beta primer mix, a sample-barcoded 5' primer served in a second PCR lasting roughly 6 to 11 cycles. Via MiXCR, TCRdb re-called the 5' RACE reads, giving one row per CDR3 protein. The sample consists of roughly 800,000 distinct CDR3 sequences, roughly 50% of them appearing once. CDR3 length equals 16 residues. Germline lookup yields CDR1 SEHNR and CDR2 FQNEAQ (reference sequence). V lost 6 bases, J lost 0 bases, and 9 bases stayed unmatched. The sample holds one count of this clonotype. What it recognizes is unknown. This clonotype was sampled from a man aged 25-45 years in good health. Sequencing was performed on blood. The gene calls are TRBV7-9 and TRBJ2-5; TRBD2 agrees at 8 bases. This chain's CDR3 is CASRMTGGRHQETQYF. The CDR3, as DNA: TGTGCCAGCAGGATGACGGGGGGGCGGCACCAAGAGACCCAGTACTTC.